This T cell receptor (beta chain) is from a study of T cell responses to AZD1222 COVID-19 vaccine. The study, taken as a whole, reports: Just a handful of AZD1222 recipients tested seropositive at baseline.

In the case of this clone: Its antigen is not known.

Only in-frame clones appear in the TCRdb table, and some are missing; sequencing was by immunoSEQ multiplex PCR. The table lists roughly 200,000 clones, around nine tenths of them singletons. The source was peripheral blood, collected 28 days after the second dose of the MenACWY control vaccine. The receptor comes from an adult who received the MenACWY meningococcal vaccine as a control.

Here the CDR3 reads CASSFSENSPLHF. Written as DNA, the CDR3 is TGTGCCAGCAGCTTTTCGGAGAATTCACCCCTCCACTTT. The chain uses TRBV7-9 and TRBJ1-6, with no clear D. The CDR3 is 13 residues long. CDR1 SEHNR and CDR2 FQNEAQ come from the germline V gene (reference sequence). Trimming left V 3 bases short and J 7 bases short, with 7 bases between. Variable domain in full (rest from reference TRBV7-9 and TRBJ1-6): DTGVSQNPRHKITKRGQNVTFRCDPISEHNRLYWYRQTLGQGPEFLTYFQNEAQLEKSRLLSDRFSAERPKGSFSTLEIQRTEQGDSAMYLCASSFSENSPLHFGNGTRLTVT.